This T cell receptor (beta chain) was recovered during a study of CXCR3-negative and CXCR3-positive naive CD8 T cells. Whole-study results and caveats: Partially decreased CXCR3 expression was recorded after cryopreservation, and fresh PBMCs were used in most assays. Both naive subsets showed comparably high diversity, and memory CD8+ cells showed much lower diversity. Similar TRBV-TRBJ gene usage was seen in naive CXCR3-negative and CXCR3-positive cells, but not in memory cells. More hydrophobic TRB CDR3s were found in CXCR3-positive naive cells than in CXCR3-negative naive cells.

Triplicate sorts, 250,000 to 350,000 cells apiece, were made for each CD8+ T cell subset. Of note for this clonotype: Its antigen is not known.

The method, 5' RACE with UMI labels, was used to prepare the TRB cDNA libraries. From its re-call of the 5' RACE reads, TCRdb lists each CDR3 protein once, without DNA. This listing includes around 160,000 distinct CDR3 sequences. From germline, CDR1 is LNHDA and CDR2 SQIVND (reference sequence). The CDR3 loop spans 14 amino acids. What was sequenced was naive CXCR3+ CD8+ T cells from blood. Subset here: CD45RO-CCR7+CD27+CD95- naive CD8+ T cells expressing CXCR3 (TNR3+). The sequence was obtained from a human donor in good health. Some clones in this sample may be carry-over from other donors' samples. This sequence joins TRBV19 and TRBJ2-4; absent DNA, TCRdb's TRBD1 call cannot be checked. This CDR3 is CASSIGPEGDIQYF.